These 15 T cell receptor beta chains came from one sample sequenced in a study of neoadjuvant anti-PD-1 for oral cavity cancer. Generated by immunoSEQ multiplex PCR, the TCRdb table keeps only in-frame clones and is missing some. The sample contains about 8,500 clones, about four fifths of which appear only once. Time point in this sample: after neoadjuvant nivolumab, at surgical resection. The material sequenced was PBMCs, taken after nivolumab (anti-PD-1) treatment. These receptors all come from a person between 40 and 80 years old with oral cavity squamous cell carcinoma.

V gene TRBV5-1 combines with J gene TRBJ2-5, with 9 positions matching TRBD1. This CDR3 has 16 amino acids. Germline CDR1 reads SGHRS; CDR2 reads YFSETQ. V lost 4 bases, J lost 4 bases, and 11 bases stayed unmatched. The CDR3 protein is CASSTGGTGPRETQYF. For the CDR3, the DNA is TGCGCCAGCAGCACGGGTGGGACAGGGCCCCGAGAGACCCAGTACTTC. The full variable domain, completed using reference TRBV5-1 and TRBJ2-5, is KAGVTQTPRYLIKTRGQQVTLSCSPISGHRSVSWYQQTPGQGLQFLFEYFSETQRNKGNFPGRFSGRQFSNSRSEMNVSTLELGDSALYLCASSTGGTGPRETQYFGPGTRLLVL.

The chain uses TRBV4-1 and TRBJ2-1, with 8 bases aligning to TRBD1. The V segment lost 8 bases and the J segment 2 bases; nucleotides outside the gene matches: 5. Germline V CDR1 and CDR2: MGHRA, YSYEKL. This CDR3 comprises 14 residues. The DNA for the CDR3 is TGCGCCAGCGCAGGACAGGGTACCTACAATGAGCAGTTCTTC. Its translation is CASAGQGTYNEQFF.

The chain employs TRBV7-8 and TRBJ1-5; no reliable D call. The CDR3 loop spans 13 amino acids. The germline gives CDR1 SGHVS, CDR2 FQNEAQ. Trimming pared 3 bases from V and 7 bases from J, leaving 10 bases between. CDR3 sequence: CASSLEVGQPQHF. CDR3 coding DNA: TGTGCCAGCAGCTTGGAGGTGGGCCAGCCCCAGCATTTT.

The chain recombines TRBV6-4 with TRBJ2-7; D possibly corresponds to TRBD1 (6 bases). There are 15 residues in the CDR3. CDR1 is MRHNA, CDR2 SNTAGT, per germline. Trimming left V 6 bases short and J 0 bases short, with 15 bases between. The CDR3 sequence is CASRNRVTTSYEQYF. The CDR3 region has the DNA TGTGCCAGCAGGAACAGGGTTACTACCTCCTACGAGCAGTACTTC.

This rearrangement joins TRBV19 to TRBJ1-1; TRBD1 matches at 7 bases. The CDR3 is 14 residues long. The germline V gene encodes CDR1 LNHDA and CDR2 SQIVND (reference sequence). V gave up 6 bases and J gave up 0 bases; unmatched junction bases: 4. In DNA, the CDR3 is TGTGCCAGTAGCAAGGGGGCGATGAACACTGAAGCTTTCTTT. The encoded protein is CASSKGAMNTEAFF.

This rearrangement joins TRBV20-1 to TRBJ2-2; no reliable D call. CDR3 length equals 11 residues. Trimming took 5 bases from V and 5 from J, leaving 6 bases between them. Germline V gene data show CDR1 as DFQATT and CDR2 as SNEGSKA (reference sequence). This CDR3 reads CSAGRTGELFF. CDR3 DNA: TGCAGTGCTGGAAGGACCGGGGAGCTGTTTTTT.

This chain links TRBV5-1 with TRBJ2-7; D is possibly TRBD1 (6 bases). Trimming cost V 0 bases and J 5 bases, with 24 bases left between them. The CDR3 spans 18 residues. Germline values: CDR1 SGHRS, CDR2 YFSETQ. The CDR3 coding sequence is TGCGCCAGCAGCTTGGTTACGGTAGTGGGACAAAGGTCGAACGAGCAGTACTTC. Translated, it gives CASSLVTVVGQRSNEQYF.

The rearrangement joins TRBV30 to TRBJ2-1; D perhaps matches TRBD2 (5 bases). The length of the CDR3 is 14 residues. V was cut by 3 bases and J by 9 bases, with 18 bases left in between. CDR1 is GTSNPN, CDR2 SVGIG, per germline (reference sequence). The CDR3 DNA is TGTGCCTGGAGCGCAAGCGGATCGAGGAGTGAGCAGTTCTTC. This gives the protein CAWSASGSRSEQFF.

This sequence joins TRBV19 and TRBJ2-2, with 7 bases that match TRBD1. Unmatched junction bases numbered 8, after V lost 1 base and J lost 9 bases. Germline CDR1 and CDR2: LNHDA and SQIVND (reference sequence). CDR3 size: 15 residues. For the CDR3, the DNA is TGTGCCAGTAGTATAGGAAGCGGACAGGCCAGGGAGCTGTTTTTT. Its translation is CASSIGSGQARELFF.

J is TRBJ1-2 and V is TRBV5-1, with no clear D. Between the trimmed V and J ends, which lost 2 bases and 14 bases, there was a span of 22 bases. The CDR3 sequence is 14 residues long. Germline CDR1 and CDR2: SGHRS and YFSETQ. CDR3 nucleotide sequence: TGCGCCAGCAGCTTATCCACGGACTCACATTTGAAGACCTTC. Translation gives CASSLSTDSHLKTF. The full variable domain, its missing parts supplied by reference TRBV5-1 and TRBJ1-2, is KAGVTQTPRYLIKTRGQQVTLSCSPISGHRSVSWYQQTPGQGLQFLFEYFSETQRNKGNFPGRFSGRQFSNSRSEMNVSTLELGDSALYLCASSLSTDSHLKTFGSGTRLTVV.

V gene TRBV11-2 combines with J gene TRBJ2-1, with TRBD1 as a possible D gene (5 bases). Germline V gene lookup returns CDR1 SGHAT and CDR2 FQNNGV. The CDR3 is 12 residues long. V was clipped by 5 bases and J by 5 bases, with 7 bases between them. In nucleotides, the CDR3 is TGTGCCAGCAGCCTGACAGACAATGAGCAGTTCTTC. Translation gives CASSLTDNEQFF.

This chain connects TRBV5-1 to TRBJ2-7, with TRBD2 matching over 7 bases. The length of the CDR3 is 14 residues. Germline lookup yields CDR1 SGHRS and CDR2 YFSETQ. Germline trimming cut 0 bases from V and 5 bases from J; bases unmatched to any gene: 5. The CDR3, as DNA: TGCGCCAGCAGCTTGGGAGGGGCGGGGGACGAGCAGTACTTC. Its protein is CASSLGGAGDEQYF.

By share of the sample, this clone is medium-sized (0.01 to 0.1%). The chain links TRBV19 to TRBJ1-1, with 8 bases aligning to TRBD1. V lost 7 bases and J lost 6; bases outside the gene matches: 10. CDR1 and CDR2 from the germline V gene are LNHDA and SQIVND (reference sequence). The CDR3 totals 14 residues. CDR3 nucleotides: TGTGCCAGTACCTCGGACAGGGCAAGCGCTGAAGCTTTCTTT. Translation: CASTSDRASAEAFF.

This chain joins TRBV6-6 and TRBJ2-5, with D perhaps TRBD1 (5 bases). The germline CDR1 and CDR2 sequences are MNHNY and SVGAGI (reference sequence). The CDR3 totals 15 residues. The V end lost 6 bases, the J end lost 1 base, and 15 bases lay between the germline ends. The CDR3 bases are TGTGCCAGCAGAGACAGCCCAGTTTTCCAAGAGACCCAGTACTTC. Its protein product is CASRDSPVFQETQYF.

The V call is TRBV5-1, the J call TRBJ2-5; TRBD2 agrees at 12 bases. V lost 0 bases and J lost 1; bases outside the gene matches: 7. The CDR3 runs to 18 residues. Germline CDR1 and CDR2: SGHRS and YFSETQ. The DNA for the CDR3 is TGCGCCAGCAGCTTGGGACTAGCGGGGGATCCGAGCCAAGAGACCCAGTACTTC. It translates to CASSLGLAGDPSQETQYF.